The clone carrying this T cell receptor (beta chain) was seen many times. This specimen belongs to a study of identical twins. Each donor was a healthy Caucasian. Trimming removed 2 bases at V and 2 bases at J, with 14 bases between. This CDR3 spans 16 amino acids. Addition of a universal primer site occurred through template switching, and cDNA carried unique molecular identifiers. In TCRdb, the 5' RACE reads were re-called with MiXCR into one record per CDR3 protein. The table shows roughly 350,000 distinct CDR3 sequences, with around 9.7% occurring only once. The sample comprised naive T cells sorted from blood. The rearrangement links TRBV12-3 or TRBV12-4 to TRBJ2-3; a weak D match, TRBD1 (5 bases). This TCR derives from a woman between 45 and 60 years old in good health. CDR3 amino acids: CASSLTAGHITDTQYF. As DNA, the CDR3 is TGTGCCAGCAGTTTAACTGCAGGACACATCACAGATACGCAGTATTTT.